These T cell receptor beta chains were read from a single sample in a study of Ad26.COV2.S vaccination and SARS-CoV-2 variants. Here immunoSEQ multiplex PCR was the method, and the copy in TCRdb shows in-frame clones only, minus some. The profile shows approximately 300,000 clones, roughly 84% of them singletons. The sequencing used peripheral blood, collected in a trial of Ad26.COV2.S vaccine versus placebo. The receptors stem from a person between 18 and 65 years old who received the Ad26.COV2.S COVID-19 vaccine or a placebo. The CDR3 runs from the conserved cysteine through the conserved F or W. The D gene is left open where the match is weak. The size entry is marked missing in some rows and otherwise reads once, few, many or a size class.

len	abundance	v_gene	j_gene	d_gene	CDR3nt	CDR3aa
16	-	TRBV19	TRBJ2-2	-	TGTGCCAGTAGTATCGCAGGACAGTGGGTTAGGGGGGAGCTGTTTTTT	CASSIAGQWVRGELFF
14	-	TRBV5-1	TRBJ1-2	-	TGCGCCAGCAGCTTTGGCGTGATAGGGAGTGGCTACACCTTC	CASSFGVIGSGYTF
14	-	TRBV6-5	TRBJ2-2	TRBD1	TGTGCCAGCTACAGGGGATCGAACACCGGGGAGCTGTTTTTT	CASYRGSNTGELFF
13	-	TRBV2	TRBJ1-1	-	TGTGCCTCCAACACCCAGCCGAACACTGAAGCTTTCTTT	CASNTQPNTEAFF
14	-	TRBV4-1	TRBJ1-1	-	TGCGCCAGCAGCCAAGAGTCTACTGGGGTTGGGGCTTTCTTT	CASSQESTGVGAFF
14	-	TRBV9	TRBJ2-2	-	TGTGCCAGCAAAGACAGCCCGAACACCGGGGAGCTGTTTTTT	CASKDSPNTGELFF
13	-	TRBV3-1/TRBV3-2	TRBJ1-6	-	TGTGCCAGCAGCCTCCTGGGCGATTCACCCCTCCACTTT	CASSLLGDSPLHF
13	few	TRBV10-1	TRBJ1-1	-	TGCGCCAGCAGTGCTAACCGGAACACTGAAGCTTTCTTT	CASSANRNTEAFF
17	-	TRBV7-8	TRBJ2-3	TRBD1	TGTGCCAGCAGCCTCCGGGGGCAGGGGGCAATTTCAGATACGCAGTATTTT	CASSLRGQGAISDTQYF
16	-	TRBV7-2	TRBJ1-3	-	TGTGCCAGCAGCTTATTTCAGGGGAACTCTGGAAACACCATATATTTT	CASSLFQGNSGNTIYF
15	-	TRBV6-5	TRBJ1-2	-	TGTGCCAGCAGCCGCACCTACCAGGGGCTTCAAGGCTACACCTTC	CASSRTYQGLQGYTF
14	-	TRBV5-4	TRBJ2-2	-	TGTGCCAGCAGCTTGATAGCGGCCACCGGGGAGCTGTTTTTT	CASSLIAATGELFF
14	once	TRBV7-8	TRBJ1-3	-	TGTGCCAGCATCCCGGGGGGGCCTGGAAACACCATATATTTT	CASIPGGPGNTIYF
15	once	TRBV5-1	TRBJ2-2	-	TGCGCCAGCAGCTTGCAACAGGTGAACACCGGGGAGCTGTTTTTT	CASSLQQVNTGELFF
11	-	TRBV6-5	TRBJ1-4	-	TGTGCCAGCAAGGCTAATGAAAAACTGTTTTTT	CASKANEKLFF
15	once	TRBV18	TRBJ2-5	TRBD1	TGTGCCAGCTCTCGATCCTCGACAGGGACAGAGACCCAGTACTTC	CASSRSSTGTETQYF
14	once	TRBV9	TRBJ2-2	-	TGTGCCAGCAGCGTCGGAGGGGAGGCCGGGGAGCTGTTTTTT	CASSVGGEAGELFF
13	-	TRBV12-3/TRBV12-4	TRBJ1-1	TRBD1	TGTGCCAGCAGTGACAGGGCGCGGAGTAAAGCTTTCTTT	CASSDRARSKAFF
15	-	TRBV7-8	TRBJ2-7	TRBD1	TGTGCCAGCAGCTTACATCAGGGGGCTAGCTACGAGCAGTACTTC	CASSLHQGASYEQYF
14	-	TRBV5-4	TRBJ1-2	-	TGTGCCAGCAGCTTAACAGGGCGGTCCGGTGGCTACACCTTC	CASSLTGRSGGYTF
18	-	TRBV4-1	TRBJ2-7	-	TGCGCCAGCAGCCAAGCTCCCCCCGGCCCATGGTTGATGGGTGAGCAGTACTTC	CASSQAPPGPWLMGEQYF
14	-	TRBV7-2	TRBJ2-1	-	TGTGCCAGCAGCCCGATGACTATTGCTAATGAGCAGTTCTTC	CASSPMTIANEQFF
15	-	TRBV3-1/TRBV3-2	TRBJ2-7	-	TGTGCCAGCAGCCAAGAGTGGGAAGGGCCCTACGAGCAGTACTTC	CASSQEWEGPYEQYF